This is a list of T cell receptor beta chains from one sample in a study of technical replicates of blood from a few donors. Profiling relied on immunoSEQ multiplex PCR, and the TCRdb table lists in-frame clones only, not all of them. This sample has tens of thousands of clones; 86% occur once, and the top ten carry about 4.9%. The source material was PBMCs. Every receptor here comes from a human donor in good health. Some clones in this sample may be carry-over from other donors' samples. Each CDR3 is given with its conserved first and last residue. The D gene is left open where the match is weak. Clone size appears in some rows only: once, few, many, or a class for an expanded clone.

clone_size	j_call	v_call	d_call	cdr3_nt	cdr3_aa
.	TRBJ2-7	TRBV6-1	TRBD2	TGTGCCAGCAGTGAAGCGGGGGGGGTAGGCTACGAGCAGTACTTC	CASSEAGGVGYEQYF
.	TRBJ1-6	TRBV4-1	.	TGCGCCAGCAGCCAAGCCGGAACAGTCTCACCCCTCCACTTT	CASSQAGTVSPLHF
.	TRBJ2-7	TRBV6-1	TRBD1	TGTGCCAGCAGTGATAAAGGGACAGGAGACTACGAGCAGTACTTC	CASSDKGTGDYEQYF
.	TRBJ2-3	TRBV11-2	.	TGTGCCAGCAGCTTACGGTTGGTGATGGGGGGGCCTACAGATACGCAGTATTTT	CASSLRLVMGGPTDTQYF
.	TRBJ1-4	TRBV4-3	.	TGCGCCAGCAGCCAAGATCTAGCCCCCGAAAAACTGTTTTTT	CASSQDLAPEKLFF
.	TRBJ2-1	TRBV7-9	TRBD2	TGTGCCAGCACCCGACTAGCGCACTACAATGAGCAGTTCTTC	CASTRLAHYNEQFF
.	TRBJ2-7	TRBV6-5	.	TGTGCCAGCAGTTCCTACTACGAGCAGTACTTC	CASSSYYEQYF
few	TRBJ1-1	TRBV5-1	TRBD1	TGCGCCAGCAGCCTGACAGGGGGCCACACTGAAGCTTTCTTT	CASSLTGGHTEAFF
.	TRBJ2-3	TRBV4-1	.	TGCGCCAGCAGCCGCACTAGCCTGAGCACAGATACGCAGTATTTT	CASSRTSLSTDTQYF
.	TRBJ2-7	TRBV11-2	.	TGTGCCAGCAGCTTATCAGGGCCCTCTTACGAGCAGTACTTC	CASSLSGPSYEQYF
.	TRBJ2-7	TRBV7-2	TRBD2	TGTGCCAGCAGCTTAGCGCTAGCGGGGGTTCACTTC	CASSLALAGVHF
.	TRBJ2-2	TRBV19	TRBD2	TGTGCCAGTAGTATCGGCGGGAGGAACACCGGGGAGCTGTTTTTT	CASSIGGRNTGELFF
few	TRBJ1-1	TRBV2	.	TGTGCCAGCAGTTACGGACAGAGCACTGAAGCTTTCTTT	CASSYGQSTEAFF
.	TRBJ1-2	TRBV6-6	.	TGTGCCAGCAGTTCGCGAGGGGGTAACTATGGCTATACCTTC	CASSSRGGNYGYTF
many	TRBJ1-1	TRBV9	.	TGTGCCAGCAGCCCACGAGGCAGGGATGAAGCTTTCTTT	CASSPRGRDEAFF
.	TRBJ2-3	TRBV25-1	.	TGTGCCAGCAGTGATTCCAGCGGGCTATACACAGATACGCAGTATTTT	CASSDSSGLYTDTQYF
.	TRBJ1-2	TRBV20-1	.	TGCAGTGCGCTGGACAGCAATAGCTACACCTTC	CSALDSNSYTF
.	TRBJ1-1	TRBV29-1	TRBD1	TGCAGCGTCCACAGGGGAGGCACTGAAGCTTTCTTT	CSVHRGGTEAFF
.	TRBJ1-2	TRBV4-3	TRBD1	TGCGCCAGCAGCCCGGGACAGAACTATGGCTACACCTTC	CASSPGQNYGYTF
.	TRBJ1-1	TRBV7-9	.	TGTGCCAGCAGCCGGGAAAACACTGAAGCTTTCTTT	CASSRENTEAFF
.	TRBJ2-7	TRBV30	TRBD2	TGTGCCTGGAGTGTTGGGCGTCGGGGGGAATCCTACGAGCAGTACTTC	CAWSVGRRGESYEQYF
.	TRBJ2-2	TRBV29-1	TRBD1	TGCAGCGTTGGGGGGCAGGGGGCAGCCGGGGAGCTGTTTTTT	CSVGGQGAAGELFF
few	TRBJ2-2	TRBV5-4	TRBD2	TGTGCCAGCAGCTTACCGGGACTAGCGGGAGGGGAGCTGTTTTTT	CASSLPGLAGGELFF
.	TRBJ1-1	TRBV29-1	TRBD1	TGCAGCGGAATACAGGGGGCGGCCACTGAAGCTTTCTTT	CSGIQGAATEAFF
.	TRBJ1-1	TRBV4-2	TRBD1	TGTGCCAGCAGCCATGGAGTGGGACAGATGAACACTGAAGCTTTCTTT	CASSHGVGQMNTEAFF
.	TRBJ2-3	TRBV6-5	TRBD2	TGTGCCAGCAGTTACGCGGGAGGGCGGGATACGCAGTATTTT	CASSYAGGRDTQYF
.	TRBJ2-3	TRBV15	.	TGTGCCACCAGCAGAGGTGGAGATTCGGGCACAGATACGCAGTATTTT	CATSRGGDSGTDTQYF
.	TRBJ2-7	TRBV30	TRBD2	TGTGCCTGGGACGGTAGCGGGTTTGCCTACGAGCAGTACTTC	CAWDGSGFAYEQYF
.	TRBJ2-7	TRBV7-9	TRBD1	TGTGCCAGCAGCTCCGGGACAGGTCGGACCTACGAGCAGTACTTC	CASSSGTGRTYEQYF
.	TRBJ2-7	TRBV7-8	TRBD1	TGTGCCAGCAGCTCCCCCATACAGGGGGCTTCCTACGAGCAGTACTTC	CASSSPIQGASYEQYF
.	TRBJ1-2	TRBV9	.	TGTGCCAGCAGCGTAGGACACCTTAACTATGGCTACACCTTC	CASSVGHLNYGYTF
.	TRBJ1-1	TRBV18	.	TGTGCCAGCTCACCACCGATATCAGGGGCGGGCACTGAAGCTTTCTTT	CASSPPISGAGTEAFF
.	TRBJ1-1	TRBV7-2	.	TGTGCCAGCAGCCACGGGGGGGTTGACGCTGAAGCTTTCTTT	CASSHGGVDAEAFF
once	TRBJ2-1	TRBV5-8	.	TGTGCCAGTCAATTCTACAATGAGCAGTTCTTC	CASQFYNEQFF
.	TRBJ1-4	TRBV4-3	.	TGCGCCAGCAGCCCATACAGTTCAACTAATGAAAAACTGTTTTTT	CASSPYSSTNEKLFF
once	TRBJ1-2	TRBV19	.	TGTGCCAGTACCTCCACAGGGCGTCTGAACTATGGCTACACCTTC	CASTSTGRLNYGYTF
.	TRBJ2-7	TRBV7-2	.	TGTGCCAGCAGCTTCGCGGCTAGCTCCTACGAGCAGTACTTC	CASSFAASSYEQYF
few	TRBJ1-5	TRBV6-5	.	TGTGCCAGCAGTTACGGGGGGCGGGAGCAGCCCCAGCATTTT	CASSYGGREQPQHF
.	TRBJ2-3	TRBV19	TRBD2	TGTGCCAGTAGTAGAATTAAGGGACTAGCGGCCTCCACAGATACGCAGTATTTT	CASSRIKGLAASTDTQYF
.	TRBJ1-1	TRBV27	.	TGTGCCAGCAGTTTACAGGGATTGATGAACACTGAAGCTTTCTTT	CASSLQGLMNTEAFF
.	TRBJ1-2	TRBV15	.	TGTGCCACCAGCAGAGAGCTAGCTGCAGATGGCTACACCTTC	CATSRELAADGYTF
.	TRBJ2-7	TRBV7-9	TRBD1	TGTGCCAGCAGCTCCGGGACAGGGGTTGACGAGCAGTACTTC	CASSSGTGVDEQYF
.	TRBJ2-7	TRBV6-5	TRBD2	TGTGCCAGCAGTTATTGGACGGGGGGCTACGAGCAGTACTTC	CASSYWTGGYEQYF
.	TRBJ1-4	TRBV7-9	TRBD1	TGTGCCAGCAGTACGGGACAGGGGGCTAATGAAAAACTGTTTTTT	CASSTGQGANEKLFF
.	TRBJ2-7	TRBV5-1	TRBD2	TGCGCCAGCAGCTTGGGACTAGCGGGCGCCTACGAGCAGTACTTC	CASSLGLAGAYEQYF
once	TRBJ2-5	TRBV30	.	TGTGCCTGGAGTAAGGGGTTCCAAGAGACCCAGTACTTC	CAWSKGFQETQYF
.	TRBJ2-2	TRBV11-3	.	TGTGCCAGCAGCTTAGAAGGGACTTCTGGCACCGGGGAGCTGTTTTTT	CASSLEGTSGTGELFF
.	TRBJ2-3	TRBV4-2	TRBD2	TGTGCCAGCAGCCAAGACCTCGTCGCTAGCGGGAGCACAGATACGCAGTATTTT	CASSQDLVASGSTDTQYF
.	TRBJ2-1	TRBV6-1	TRBD2	TGTGCCAGCACCTTGGCGGGGGCCTACAATGAGCAGTTCTTC	CASTLAGAYNEQFF
.	TRBJ1-1	TRBV11-3	TRBD1	TGTGCCAGCAGCTTAGAGGGACAGCCTCCAGAAGCTTTCTTT	CASSLEGQPPEAFF
.	TRBJ2-3	TRBV4-3	TRBD2	TGCGCCAGCAGCCGGGGACTAGCGGGGCCAAGCACAGATACGCAGTATTTT	CASSRGLAGPSTDTQYF
few	TRBJ2-5	TRBV5-6	.	TGTGCCAGCAGCTTCCTACAAGAGACCCAGTACTTC	CASSFLQETQYF
.	TRBJ1-2	TRBV5-6	TRBD1	TGTGCCAGCAGCTTAATAAACAGACAGGGGGCCTATGGCTACACCTTC	CASSLINRQGAYGYTF